Detailed here is one T cell receptor (beta chain). Its antigen is not identified. These data come from a study of CD8 T cells in ankylosing spondylitis. Study-wide results and limits: It appeared that ankylosing spondylitis blood was characterized by a TCR beta motif of under ten highly homologous variants.

Researchers built TCR beta libraries using quantitative 5'-RACE with molecular barcodes. TCRdb re-called the 5' RACE reads through MiXCR, storing one row per CDR3 protein. The sample lists about 750,000 distinct CDR3 sequences, under 20% occurring once. The germline V gene has CDR1 SGHTA and CDR2 FQGNSA. The V gene end was trimmed by 6 bases and the J gene end by 16 bases; junction bases not matched to a gene: 11. The CDR3 spans 12 residues. The V gene is TRBV7-2, the J gene TRBJ1-5; 8 positions match TRBD1. The specimen sequenced was blood, either unsorted or a sorted T cell fraction (not recorded which). The sequence was obtained from a male donor with ankylosing spondylitis. The CDR3 is CASRTGTGAFHF. CDR3 DNA: TGTGCCAGCAGGACAGGGACAGGTGCATTCCATTTT.